One and the same sample provided the 3 T cell receptor beta chains below, sequenced in a study of cytomegalovirus exposure and HLA in healthy donors. Primers: 60 Vbeta forward and 13 Jbeta reverse. The repertoire was sequenced with immunoSEQ multiplex PCR; TCRdb's copy has only in-frame clones and lacks some. Of 150,000 to 200,000 clones listed, about 85% are singletons. The sample taken for sequencing was PBMCs. These receptors all stem from a man aged 18 to 30 in good health and CMV-seropositive.

The V call is TRBV7-2, the J call TRBJ2-2, with 11 bases fitting TRBD1. V shed 1 base, J shed 4 bases, and the junction held 8 bases outside the gene matches. Germline-derived CDR1 and CDR2 are SGHTA and FQGNSA. The CDR3 sequence is 18 residues long. CDR3 sequence: CASSLESRTGGVTGELFF. For the CDR3, the DNA is TGTGCCAGCAGCTTAGAATCCCGGACAGGGGGCGTCACCGGGGAGCTGTTTTTT.

The chain combines TRBV4-3 with TRBJ2-5, with 8 positions matching TRBD2. This CDR3 spans 15 amino acids. The V segment lost 1 base and the J segment 0 bases; nucleotides outside the gene matches: 1. Germline CDR1 LGHNA, CDR2 YSLEER. This CDR3 reads CASSQGLANQETQYF. The CDR3 DNA is TGCGCCAGCAGCCAAGGACTAGCGAACCAAGAGACCCAGTACTTC.

The chain combines TRBV30 with TRBJ2-7; 8 bases align to TRBD1. The CDR3 is 15 residues long. Germline V gene sequence: CDR1 GTSNPN, CDR2 SVGIG (reference sequence). J was trimmed by 2 bases and V by 0 bases; bases with no gene match: 6. The CDR3 DNA follows: TGTGCCTGGAGTGTAGGACAGGGCTCCCCCTACGAGCAGTACTTC. Translation: CAWSVGQGSPYEQYF.